The clone carrying this TCR beta chain was counted between two and nine times. Its antigen is not identified. This sample is drawn from a study of regulatory T cells in long-lasting Graves disease. Study-wide results and limits: A reduction in accuracy may have resulted from the small sample size. Newly diagnosed patients had higher TCR diversity than persistent Graves' patients did.

There are 13 residues in the CDR3. V dropped 5 bases and J dropped 5 bases, with 12 bases sitting between them. Germline V CDR1 and CDR2: SEHNR, FQNEAQ (reference sequence). According to the study, TCR beta libraries were built with iRepertoire HTBI primers and CDR3-region Arm-PCR. Study processing details: Throughout the samples, researchers identified 60 to 70 TRBV and 13 to 15 TRBJ segments. TCRdb used MiXCR to reprocess the multiplex PCR reads, holding one entry per CDR3 protein. These V and J calls are TCRdb output, not the study's own analysis. This sample has hundreds of thousands of distinct CDR3 sequences, with about 20% found just once. Described time point: newly diagnosed GD, antithyroid drugs for less than 3 months. Preparation of the TCR library used RNA extracted from PBMCs.

The chain has TRBV7-9 and TRBJ2-5, with D possibly matching TRBD2 (5 bases). The specimen was peripheral blood mononuclear cells (PBMCs), collected at new diagnosis, from a patient treated with antithyroid drugs. The receptor's source is a female donor with Graves disease. CDR3 sequence: CASSERRLETQYF. In DNA form, the CDR3 reads TGTGCCAGCAGCGAAAGGAGGCTCGAGACCCAGTACTTC. The whole variable domain, remainder taken from reference TRBV7-9 and TRBJ2-5, is DTGVSQNPRHKITKRGQNVTFRCDPISEHNRLYWYRQTLGQGPEFLTYFQNEAQLEKSRLLSDRFSAERPKGSFSTLEIQRTEQGDSAMYLCASSERRLETQYFGPGTRLLVL.